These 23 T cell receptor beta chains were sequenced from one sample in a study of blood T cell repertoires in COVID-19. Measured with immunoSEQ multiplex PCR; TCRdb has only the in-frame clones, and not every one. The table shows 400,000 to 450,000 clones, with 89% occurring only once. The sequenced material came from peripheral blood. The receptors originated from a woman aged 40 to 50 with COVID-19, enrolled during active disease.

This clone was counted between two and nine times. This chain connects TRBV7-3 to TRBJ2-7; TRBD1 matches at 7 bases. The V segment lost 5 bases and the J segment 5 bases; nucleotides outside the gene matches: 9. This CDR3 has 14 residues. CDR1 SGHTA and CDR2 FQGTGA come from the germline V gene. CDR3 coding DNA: TGTGCCAGCAGCGAACAGACAGGGAATCACGAGCAGTACTTC. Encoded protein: CASSEQTGNHEQYF.

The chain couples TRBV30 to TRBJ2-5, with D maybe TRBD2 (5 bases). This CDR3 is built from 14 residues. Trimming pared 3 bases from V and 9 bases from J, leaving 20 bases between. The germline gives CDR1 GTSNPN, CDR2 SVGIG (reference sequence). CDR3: CAWSVGVAGSAQYF. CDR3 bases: TGTGCCTGGAGCGTCGGGGTCGCGGGTTCGGCCCAGTACTTC.

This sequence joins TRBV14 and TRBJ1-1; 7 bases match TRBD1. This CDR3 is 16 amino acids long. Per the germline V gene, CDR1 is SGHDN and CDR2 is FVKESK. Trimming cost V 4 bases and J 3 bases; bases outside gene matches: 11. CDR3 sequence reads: CASSRWTGNEYTEAFF. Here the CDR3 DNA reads TGTGCCAGCAGCCGTTGGACAGGTAACGAGTACACTGAAGCTTTCTTT.

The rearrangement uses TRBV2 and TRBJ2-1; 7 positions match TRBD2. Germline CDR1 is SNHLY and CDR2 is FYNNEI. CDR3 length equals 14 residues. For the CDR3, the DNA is TGTGTCCTGCTGGGCGGGGGTACCTACAATGAGCAGTTCTTC. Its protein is CVLLGGGTYNEQFF.

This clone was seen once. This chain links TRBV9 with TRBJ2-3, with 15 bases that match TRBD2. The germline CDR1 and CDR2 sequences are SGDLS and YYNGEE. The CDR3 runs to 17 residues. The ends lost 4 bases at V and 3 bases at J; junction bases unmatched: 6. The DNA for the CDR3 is TGTGCCAGCAGCAAACCGGGACTAGCGGGAGGAACAGATACGCAGTATTTT. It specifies CASSKPGLAGGTDTQYF.

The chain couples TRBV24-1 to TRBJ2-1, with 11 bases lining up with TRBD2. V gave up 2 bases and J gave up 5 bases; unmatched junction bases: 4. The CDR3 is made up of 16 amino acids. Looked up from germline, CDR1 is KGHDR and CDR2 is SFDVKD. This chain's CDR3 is CATSDSSGGIHNEQFF. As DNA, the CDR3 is TGTGCCACCAGTGATTCTAGCGGGGGGATTCACAATGAGCAGTTCTTC.

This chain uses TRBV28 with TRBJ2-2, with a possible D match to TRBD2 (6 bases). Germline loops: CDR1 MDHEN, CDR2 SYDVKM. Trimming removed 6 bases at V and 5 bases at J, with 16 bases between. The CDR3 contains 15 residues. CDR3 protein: CASRRGASETGELFF. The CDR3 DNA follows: TGTGCCAGCAGACGAGGGGCTAGCGAAACCGGGGAGCTGTTTTTT.

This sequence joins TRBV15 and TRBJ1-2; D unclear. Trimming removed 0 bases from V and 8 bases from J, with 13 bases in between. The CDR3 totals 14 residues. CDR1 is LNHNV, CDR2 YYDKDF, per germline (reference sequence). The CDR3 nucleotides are TGTGCCACCAGCAGAGAGTTAGGAGGCTCCGGCTACACCTTC. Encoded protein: CATSRELGGSGYTF.

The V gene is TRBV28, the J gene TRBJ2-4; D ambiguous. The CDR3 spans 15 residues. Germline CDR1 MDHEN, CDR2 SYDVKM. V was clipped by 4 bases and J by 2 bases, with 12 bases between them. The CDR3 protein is CASSSGDVSKNIQYF. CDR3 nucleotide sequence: TGTGCCAGCAGTTCAGGTGATGTCTCCAAAAACATTCAGTACTTC.

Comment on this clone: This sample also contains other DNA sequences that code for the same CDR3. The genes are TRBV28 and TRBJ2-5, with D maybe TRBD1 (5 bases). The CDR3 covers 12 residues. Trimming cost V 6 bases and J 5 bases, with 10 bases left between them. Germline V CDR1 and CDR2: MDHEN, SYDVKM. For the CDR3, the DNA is TGTGCCAGCAGCCCCAGGGTTGAGACCCAGTACTTC. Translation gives CASSPRVETQYF. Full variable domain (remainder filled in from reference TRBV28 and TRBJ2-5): DVKVTQSSRYLVKRTGEKVFLECVQDMDHENMFWYRQDPGLGLRLIYFSYDVKMKEKGDIPEGYSVSREKKERFSLILESASTNQTSMYLCASSPRVETQYFGPGTRLLVL.

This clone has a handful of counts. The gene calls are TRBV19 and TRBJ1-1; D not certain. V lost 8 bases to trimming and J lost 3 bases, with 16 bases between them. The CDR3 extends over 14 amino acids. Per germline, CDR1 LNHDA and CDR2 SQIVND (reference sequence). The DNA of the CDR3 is TGTGCCAGTGGCCCGGCGAGGGAGGACACTGAAGCTTTCTTT. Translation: CASGPAREDTEAFF.

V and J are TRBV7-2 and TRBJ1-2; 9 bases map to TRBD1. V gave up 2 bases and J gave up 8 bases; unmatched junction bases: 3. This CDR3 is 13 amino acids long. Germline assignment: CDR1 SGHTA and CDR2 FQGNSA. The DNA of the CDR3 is TGTGCCAGCAGCTTAAACAGGGGGCGAGGCTACACCTTC. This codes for CASSLNRGRGYTF.

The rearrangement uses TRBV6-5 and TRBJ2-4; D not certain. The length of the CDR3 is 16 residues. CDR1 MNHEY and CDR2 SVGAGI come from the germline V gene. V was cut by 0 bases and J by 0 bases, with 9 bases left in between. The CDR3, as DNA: TGTGCCAGCAGTTACTCGAGAGTTTTAGCCAAAAACATTCAGTACTTC. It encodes CASSYSRVLAKNIQYF.

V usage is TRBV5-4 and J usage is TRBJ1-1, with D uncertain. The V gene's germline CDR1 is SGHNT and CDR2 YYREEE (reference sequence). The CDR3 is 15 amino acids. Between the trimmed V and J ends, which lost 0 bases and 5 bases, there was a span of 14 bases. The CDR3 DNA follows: TGTGCCAGCAGCTTGGAGGCAGGCGGGTTAACTGAAGCTTTCTTT. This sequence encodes CASSLEAGGLTEAFF. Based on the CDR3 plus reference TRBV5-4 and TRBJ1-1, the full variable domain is ETGVTQSPTHLIKTRGQQVTLRCSSQSGHNTVSWYQQALGQGPQFIFQYYREEENGRGNFPPRFSGLQFPNYSSELNVNALELDDSALYLCASSLEAGGLTEAFFGQGTRLTVV.

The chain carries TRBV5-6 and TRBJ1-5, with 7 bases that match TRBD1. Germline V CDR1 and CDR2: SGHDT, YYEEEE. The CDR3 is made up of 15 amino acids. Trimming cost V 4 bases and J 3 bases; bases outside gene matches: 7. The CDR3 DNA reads TGTGCCAGCAGCGAGGGGACAGCGCTCAATCAGCCCCAGCATTTT. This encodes CASSEGTALNQPQHF.

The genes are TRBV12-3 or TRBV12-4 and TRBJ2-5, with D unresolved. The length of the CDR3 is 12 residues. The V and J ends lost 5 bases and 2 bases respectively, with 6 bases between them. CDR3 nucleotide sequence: TGTGCCAGCAGTCGTATTCAAGAGACCCAGTACTTC. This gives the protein CASSRIQETQYF.

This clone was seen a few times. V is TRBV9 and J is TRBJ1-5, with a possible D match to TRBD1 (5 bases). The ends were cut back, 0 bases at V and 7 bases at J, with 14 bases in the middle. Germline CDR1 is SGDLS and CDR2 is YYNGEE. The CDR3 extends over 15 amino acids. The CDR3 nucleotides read TGTGCCAGCAGCGTAGCGCCGGGCCGGGGGCAGCCCCAGCATTTT. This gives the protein CASSVAPGRGQPQHF.

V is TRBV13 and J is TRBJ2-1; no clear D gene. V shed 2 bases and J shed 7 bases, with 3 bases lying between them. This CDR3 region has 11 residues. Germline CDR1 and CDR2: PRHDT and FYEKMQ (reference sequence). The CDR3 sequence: CASSLYNEQFF. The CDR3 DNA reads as TGTGCCAGCAGCTTATATAATGAGCAGTTCTTC.

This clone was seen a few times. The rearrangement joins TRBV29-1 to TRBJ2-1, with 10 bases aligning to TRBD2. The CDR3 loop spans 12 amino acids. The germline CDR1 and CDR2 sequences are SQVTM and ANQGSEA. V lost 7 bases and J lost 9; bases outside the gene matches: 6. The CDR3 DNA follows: TGCAGCGGTCTAGCGGGGGTGCCTGAGCAGTTCTTC. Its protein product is CSGLAGVPEQFF.

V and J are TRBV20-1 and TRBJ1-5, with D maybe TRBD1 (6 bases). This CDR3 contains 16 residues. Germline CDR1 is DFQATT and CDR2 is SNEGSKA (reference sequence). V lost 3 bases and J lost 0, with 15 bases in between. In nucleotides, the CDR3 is TGCAGTGCTAGTTCGGCAGGGGCCCATAGCAATCAGCCCCAGCATTTT. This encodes CSASSAGAHSNQPQHF.

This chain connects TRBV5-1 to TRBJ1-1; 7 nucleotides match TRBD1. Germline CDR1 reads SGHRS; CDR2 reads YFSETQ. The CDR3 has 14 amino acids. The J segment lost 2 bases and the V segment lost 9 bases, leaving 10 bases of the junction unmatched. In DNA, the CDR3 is TGCGCCACCGCGCCCGGGACAGACAACACTGAAGCTTTCTTT. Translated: CATAPGTDNTEAFF.

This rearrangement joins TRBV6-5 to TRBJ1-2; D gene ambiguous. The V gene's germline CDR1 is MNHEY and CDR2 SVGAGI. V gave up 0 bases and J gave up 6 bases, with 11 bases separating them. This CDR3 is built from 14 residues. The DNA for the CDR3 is TGTGCCAGCAGTTACTCAGGAGAGGCGGATGGCTACACCTTC. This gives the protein CASSYSGEADGYTF.

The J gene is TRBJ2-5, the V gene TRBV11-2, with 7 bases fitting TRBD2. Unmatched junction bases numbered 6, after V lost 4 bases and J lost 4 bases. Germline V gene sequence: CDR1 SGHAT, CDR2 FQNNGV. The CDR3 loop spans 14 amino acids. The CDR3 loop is CASSSGGGRETQYF. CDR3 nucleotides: TGTGCCAGCAGCTCAGGCGGGGGTCGAGAGACCCAGTACTTC.